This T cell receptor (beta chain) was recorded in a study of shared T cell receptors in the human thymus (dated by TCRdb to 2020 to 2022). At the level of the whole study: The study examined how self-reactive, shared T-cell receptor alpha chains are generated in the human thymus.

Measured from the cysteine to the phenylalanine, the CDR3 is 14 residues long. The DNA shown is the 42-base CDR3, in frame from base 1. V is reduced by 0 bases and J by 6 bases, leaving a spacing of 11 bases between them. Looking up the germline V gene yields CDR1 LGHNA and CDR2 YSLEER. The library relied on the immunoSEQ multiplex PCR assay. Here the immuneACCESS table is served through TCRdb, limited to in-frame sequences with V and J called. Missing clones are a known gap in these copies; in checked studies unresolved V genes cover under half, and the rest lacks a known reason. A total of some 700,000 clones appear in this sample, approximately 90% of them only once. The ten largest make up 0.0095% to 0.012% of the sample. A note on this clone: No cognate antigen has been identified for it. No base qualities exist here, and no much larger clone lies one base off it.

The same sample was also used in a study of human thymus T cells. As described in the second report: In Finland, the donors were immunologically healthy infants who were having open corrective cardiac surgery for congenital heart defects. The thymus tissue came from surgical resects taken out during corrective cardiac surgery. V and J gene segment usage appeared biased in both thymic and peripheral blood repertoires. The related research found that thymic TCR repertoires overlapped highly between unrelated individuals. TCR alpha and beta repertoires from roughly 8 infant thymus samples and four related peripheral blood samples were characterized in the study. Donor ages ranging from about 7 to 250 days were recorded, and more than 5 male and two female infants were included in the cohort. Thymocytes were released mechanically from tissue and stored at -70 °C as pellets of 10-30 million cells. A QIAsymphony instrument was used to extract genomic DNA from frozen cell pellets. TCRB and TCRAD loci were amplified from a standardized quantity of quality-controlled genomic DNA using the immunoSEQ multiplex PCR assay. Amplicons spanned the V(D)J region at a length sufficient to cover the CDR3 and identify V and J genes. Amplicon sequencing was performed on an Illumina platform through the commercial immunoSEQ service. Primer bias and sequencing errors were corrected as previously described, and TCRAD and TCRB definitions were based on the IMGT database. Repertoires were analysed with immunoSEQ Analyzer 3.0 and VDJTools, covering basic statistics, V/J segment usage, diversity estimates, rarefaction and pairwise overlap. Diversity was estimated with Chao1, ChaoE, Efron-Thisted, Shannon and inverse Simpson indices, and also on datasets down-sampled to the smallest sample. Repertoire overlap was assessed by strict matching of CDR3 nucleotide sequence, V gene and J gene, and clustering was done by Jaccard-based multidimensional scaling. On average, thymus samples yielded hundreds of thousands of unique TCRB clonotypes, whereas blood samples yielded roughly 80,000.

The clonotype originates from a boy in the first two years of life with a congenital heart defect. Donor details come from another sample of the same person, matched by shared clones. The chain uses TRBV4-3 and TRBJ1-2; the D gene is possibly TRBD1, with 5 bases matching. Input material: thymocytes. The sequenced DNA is TGCGCCAGCAGCCAAGAGGGGGAGGAGGATGGCTACACCTTC. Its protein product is CASSQEGEEDGYTF.